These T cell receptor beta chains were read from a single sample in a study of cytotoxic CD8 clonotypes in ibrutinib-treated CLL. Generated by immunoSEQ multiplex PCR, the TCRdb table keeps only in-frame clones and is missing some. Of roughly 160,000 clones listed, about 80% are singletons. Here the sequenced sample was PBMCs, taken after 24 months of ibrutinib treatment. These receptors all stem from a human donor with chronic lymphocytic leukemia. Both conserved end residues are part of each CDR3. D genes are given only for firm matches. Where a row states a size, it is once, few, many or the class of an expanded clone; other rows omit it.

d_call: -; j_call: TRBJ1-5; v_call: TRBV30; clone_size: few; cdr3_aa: CAWSAGDFSNQPQHF; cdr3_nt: TGTGCCTGGAGTGCCGGAGACTTTAGCAATCAGCCCCAGCATTTT
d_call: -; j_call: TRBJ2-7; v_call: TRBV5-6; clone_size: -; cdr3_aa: CASSLGALRTEQYF; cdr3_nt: TGTGCCAGCAGCTTGGGGGCCCTGAGGACCGAGCAGTACTTC
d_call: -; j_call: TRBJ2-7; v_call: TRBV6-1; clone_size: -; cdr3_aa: CASSPAPAHEQYF; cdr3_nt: TGTGCCAGCAGCCCCGCGCCGGCCCACGAGCAGTACTTC
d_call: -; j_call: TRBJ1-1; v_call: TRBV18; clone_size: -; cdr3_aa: CASSPPARNTEAFF; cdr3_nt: TGTGCCAGCTCACCACCCGCACGGAACACTGAAGCTTTCTTT
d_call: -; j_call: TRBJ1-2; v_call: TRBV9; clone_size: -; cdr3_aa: CASRGDDSWVNYGYTF; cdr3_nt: TGTGCCAGCAGGGGAGACGACAGCTGGGTTAACTATGGCTACACCTTC
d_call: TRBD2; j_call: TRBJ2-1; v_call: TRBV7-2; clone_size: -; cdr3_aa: CASSLTSGGNNEQFF; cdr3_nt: TGTGCCAGCAGCTTAACTAGCGGGGGGAACAATGAGCAGTTCTTC
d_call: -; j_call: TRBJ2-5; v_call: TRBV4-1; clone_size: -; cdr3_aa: CASSPTLAPRETQYF; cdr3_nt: TGCGCCAGCAGCCCAACTCTAGCACCTCGGGAGACCCAGTACTTC
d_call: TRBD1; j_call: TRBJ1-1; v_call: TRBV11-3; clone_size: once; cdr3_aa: CASGQGMNTEAFF; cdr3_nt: TGTGCCAGCGGACAGGGAATGAACACTGAAGCTTTCTTT
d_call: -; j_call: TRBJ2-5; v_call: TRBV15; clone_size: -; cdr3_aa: CATSRVRGRSGETQYF; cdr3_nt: TGTGCCACCAGCCGTGTGAGGGGACGGTCGGGGGAGACCCAGTACTTC
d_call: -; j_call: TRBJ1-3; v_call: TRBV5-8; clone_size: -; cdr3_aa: CASSLGTTGNTIYF; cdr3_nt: TGTGCCAGCAGCTTGGGGACGACTGGAAACACCATATATTTT
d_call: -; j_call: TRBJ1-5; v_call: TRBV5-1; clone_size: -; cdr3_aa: CASSLGAANSNQPQHF; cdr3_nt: TGCGCCAGCAGCTTGGGGGCAGCAAATAGCAATCAGCCCCAGCATTTT
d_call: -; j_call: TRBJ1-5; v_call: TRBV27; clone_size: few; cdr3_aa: CASRFGNQPQHF; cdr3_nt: TGTGCCAGCAGATTCGGCAATCAGCCCCAGCATTTT
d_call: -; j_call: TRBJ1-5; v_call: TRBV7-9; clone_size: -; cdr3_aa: CASSPHNQPQHF; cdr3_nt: TGTGCCAGCAGCCCCCACAATCAGCCCCAGCATTTT
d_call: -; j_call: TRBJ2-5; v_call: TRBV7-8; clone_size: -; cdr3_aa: CASSLGAPAYF; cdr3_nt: TGTGCCAGCAGCTTAGGAGCGCCCGCATACTTC
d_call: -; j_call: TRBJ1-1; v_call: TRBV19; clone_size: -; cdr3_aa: CASSPSGTAYTEAFF; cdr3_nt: TGTGCCAGTAGTCCTTCCGGGACCGCCTACACTGAAGCTTTCTTT
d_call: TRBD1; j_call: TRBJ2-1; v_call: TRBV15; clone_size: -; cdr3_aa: CATSKRTGENEQFF; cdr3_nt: TGTGCCACCAGCAAACGGACAGGGGAAAATGAGCAGTTCTTC
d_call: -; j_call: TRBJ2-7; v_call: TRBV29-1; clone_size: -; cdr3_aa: CSVEGATYEQYF; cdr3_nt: TGCAGCGTTGAGGGGGCCACCTACGAGCAGTACTTC
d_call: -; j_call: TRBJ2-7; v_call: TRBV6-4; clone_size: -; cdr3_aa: CASSPYPPLRGYEQYF; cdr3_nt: TGTGCCAGCAGTCCCTACCCTCCTCTGAGGGGCTACGAGCAGTACTTC
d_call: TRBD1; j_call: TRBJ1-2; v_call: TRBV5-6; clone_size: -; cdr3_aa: CASSPLRDRGHYGYTF; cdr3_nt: TGTGCCAGCAGCCCTCTACGGGACAGGGGCCACTATGGCTACACCTTC
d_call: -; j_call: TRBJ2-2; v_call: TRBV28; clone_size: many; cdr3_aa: CASSLSRPGELFF; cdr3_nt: TGTGCCAGCAGTTTATCTCGCCCCGGGGAGCTGTTTTTT
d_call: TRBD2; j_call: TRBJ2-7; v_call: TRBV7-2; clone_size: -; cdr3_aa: CASSPGLAGPYEQYF; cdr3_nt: TGTGCCAGCAGCCCGGGACTAGCGGGACCATACGAGCAGTACTTC
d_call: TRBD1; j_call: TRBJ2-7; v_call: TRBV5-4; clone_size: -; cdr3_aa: CASSEARGRSAYEQYF; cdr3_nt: TGTGCCAGCAGCGAGGCCAGGGGGCGATCCGCCTACGAGCAGTACTTC
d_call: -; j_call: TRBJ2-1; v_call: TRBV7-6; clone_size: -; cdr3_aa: CASSPSSGSSYNEQFF; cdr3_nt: TGTGCCAGCAGCCCCTCTTCCGGGAGCTCCTACAATGAGCAGTTCTTC
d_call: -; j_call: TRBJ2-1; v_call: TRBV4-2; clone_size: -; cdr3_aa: CASSQENLANEQFF; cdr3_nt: TGTGCCAGCAGCCAAGAAAATCTAGCGAATGAGCAGTTCTTC
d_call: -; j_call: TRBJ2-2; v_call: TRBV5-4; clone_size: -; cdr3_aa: CASSEGDSGTGELFF; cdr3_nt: TGTGCCAGCAGCGAGGGGGATTCGGGCACCGGGGAGCTGTTTTTT
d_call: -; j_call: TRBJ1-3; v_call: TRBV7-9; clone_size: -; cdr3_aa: CATTGQGGNTIYF; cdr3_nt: TGTGCCACAACCGGGCAGGGCGGAAACACCATATATTTT
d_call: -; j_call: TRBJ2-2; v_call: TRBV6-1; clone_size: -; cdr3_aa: CASSEGLPSRELFF; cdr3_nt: TGTGCCAGCAGTGAAGGGCTACCCTCCCGGGAGCTGTTTTTT
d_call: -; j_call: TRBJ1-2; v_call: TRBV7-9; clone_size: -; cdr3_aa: CASSPLGAQGYGYTF; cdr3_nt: TGTGCCAGCAGCCCACTCGGGGCCCAGGGGTATGGCTACACCTTC
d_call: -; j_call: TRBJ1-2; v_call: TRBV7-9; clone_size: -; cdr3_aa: CASSDGQTYGYTF; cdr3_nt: TGTGCCAGCAGCGACGGACAGACCTATGGCTACACCTTC
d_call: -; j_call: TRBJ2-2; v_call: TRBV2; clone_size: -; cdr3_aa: CASRRGNRDTGELFF; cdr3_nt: TGTGCCAGCAGGAGAGGAAATCGGGACACCGGGGAGCTGTTTTTT
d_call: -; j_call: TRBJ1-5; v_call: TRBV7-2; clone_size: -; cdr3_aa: CASSLPPQPQHF; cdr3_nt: TGTGCCAGCAGCTTGCCCCCCCAGCCCCAGCATTTT
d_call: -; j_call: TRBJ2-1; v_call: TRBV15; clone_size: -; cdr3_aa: CATSRSFGMGSYNEQFF; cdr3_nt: TGTGCCACCAGCAGATCATTTGGGATGGGTTCCTACAATGAGCAGTTCTTC
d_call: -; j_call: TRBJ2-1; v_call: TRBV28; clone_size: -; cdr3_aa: CASSLAGWAYNEQFF; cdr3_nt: TGTGCCAGCAGTTTAGCGGGCTGGGCCTACAATGAGCAGTTCTTC
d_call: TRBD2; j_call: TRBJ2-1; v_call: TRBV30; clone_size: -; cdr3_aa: CAWKRGPSYNEQFF; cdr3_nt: TGTGCCTGGAAGCGGGGGCCCTCCTACAATGAGCAGTTCTTC
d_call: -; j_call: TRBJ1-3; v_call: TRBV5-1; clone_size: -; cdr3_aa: CASSPGGQLSGNTIYF; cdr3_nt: TGCGCCAGCAGCCCCGGGGGGCAGCTCTCTGGAAACACCATATATTTT
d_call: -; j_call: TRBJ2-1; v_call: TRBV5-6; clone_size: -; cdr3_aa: CASSLNGGWEQFF; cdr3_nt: TGTGCCAGCAGCTTGAACGGCGGATGGGAGCAGTTCTTC
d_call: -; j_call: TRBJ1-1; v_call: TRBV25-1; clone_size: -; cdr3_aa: CASSGTGYTEAFF; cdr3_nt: TGTGCCAGCAGTGGAACAGGATACACTGAAGCTTTCTTT
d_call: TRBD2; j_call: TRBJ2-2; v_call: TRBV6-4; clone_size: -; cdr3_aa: CASSDSGASGTGELFF; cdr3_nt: TGTGCCAGCAGTGACTCTGGGGCTAGCGGCACCGGGGAGCTGTTTTTT